This TCR beta chain was documented in a study of shared clonotypes between healthy human individuals. Looking at the study overall: The composition of the donors was a couple of women and a few men aged 18 to 49. Study results and limitations: Of the naive CD4 clonotypes, approximately 5% were shared across a few donors.

This clone was seen a single time. Antigen: not known. This table comes from immunoSEQ multiplex PCR, and its TCRdb copy is limited to in-frame clones, with some not included. This sample has 550,000 to 800,000 clones; roughly 70% occur once, and the top ten carry approximately 1.8%. V was shortened by 3 bases and J by 5 bases, with 11 bases between the two germline ends. Germline V gene data show CDR1 as SGHKS and CDR2 as YYEKEE (reference sequence). This CDR3 is 13 amino acids long. This sequence originates from a woman aged 25 to 45 in good health. Sequencing was performed on memory CD4+ T cells sorted from blood. Described subset: CD45RA-negative fraction. This chain uses TRBV5-5 with TRBJ1-2, with D perhaps matching TRBD1 (5 bases). CDR3 region: CASSWGREYGYTF. CDR3 sequence (DNA): TGTGCCAGCAGCTGGGGCCGCGAGTATGGCTACACCTTC.